A single sample is the source of the 18 T cell receptor beta chains below, sequenced in a study of blood T cells in healthy people across ages. Together with a sample-barcoded 5' primer, a J-beta primer mix was included in a second PCR lasting roughly 7 to 11 cycles. A single record per CDR3 protein comes from TCRdb applying MiXCR to the 5' RACE reads. The table shows under 1,000,000 distinct CDR3 sequences, with 46% occurring only once. Sequences were obtained from blood. The receptors originated from an elderly man in good health.

This clonotype has more than one count but fewer than ten. This rearrangement joins TRBV20-1 to TRBJ2-7; 12 bases fit TRBD2. V lost 6 bases to trimming and J lost 6 bases; unmatched junction nucleotides: 9. Per the germline V gene, CDR1 is DFQATT and CDR2 is SNEGSKA (reference sequence). CDR3 length equals 14 residues. The CDR3 DNA reads as TGCAGTGCCGGACCGGGACTAGCGGGTCGCGAGCAGTACTTC. Its translation is CSAGPGLAGREQYF.

The chain recombines TRBV7-9 with TRBJ2-5; 8 bases align to TRBD1. With 5 bases clipped from V and 1 base from J, the junction kept 15 bases outside the gene matches. Germline-derived CDR1 and CDR2 are SEHNR and FQNEAQ (reference sequence). The CDR3 runs 18 residues. The CDR3 region is CASSRGRPDRELQETQYF. The CDR3 nucleotides are TGTGCCAGCAGCCGCGGTCGACCGGACAGGGAACTCCAAGAGACCCAGTACTTC.

Regarding this clonotype: A much larger clone sits a single nucleotide away, making a read error possible. This chain links TRBV20-1 with TRBJ1-2; possibly TRBD1 for D (5 bases). This CDR3 is built from 15 residues. Germline-derived CDR1 and CDR2 are DFQATT and SNEGSKA (reference sequence). CDR3 sequence (DNA): TGCAGTGCTCGGTTGGAAACAGGTTCAAACTATGGCTACATCTTC. It encodes CSARLETGSNYGYIF.

This clonotype has just a few counts. The CDR3 region is CSAKQGRSSYEQYF. In DNA, the CDR3 is TGCAGTGCAAAACAGGGCCGAAGCTCCTACGAGCAGTACTTC. The genes are TRBV20-1 and TRBJ2-7; TRBD1 might be the D (6 bases). The CDR3 totals 14 residues. Germline CDR1 is DFQATT and CDR2 is SNEGSKA (reference sequence). Trimming cost V 6 bases and J 0 bases, with 15 bases left between them.

The genes are TRBV28 and TRBJ1-6; 8 nucleotides match TRBD1. Germline-derived CDR1 and CDR2 are MDHEN and SYDVKM. The CDR3 has 16 amino acids. J gave up 8 bases and V 6 bases, and 12 bases lay outside the gene matches. The CDR3 here is CASRPSTGVRYSPLHF. As DNA, the CDR3 is TGTGCCAGCAGGCCCTCGACAGGGGTTCGGTATTCACCCCTCCACTTT.

V gene TRBV9 combines with J gene TRBJ2-4; weak D call: TRBD2 (6 bases). With the DNA end fitting TRBJ2-7 better, the J assignment may be wrong. From germline, CDR1 is SGDLS and CDR2 YYNGEE. The CDR3 is 14 residues long. The CDR3 region is CASSIRETGYEQYF. In DNA form, the CDR3 reads TGTGCCAGCAGCATACGGGAGACCGGCTACGAGCAGTACTTC.

The J gene is TRBJ2-1, the V gene TRBV28; unclear D gene. CDR1 is MDHEN, CDR2 SYDVKM, per germline. This CDR3 contains 18 residues. Trimming stripped 3 bases from V and 0 bases from J, with 18 bases between. This CDR3 reads CASSFLHHGLSSYNEQFF. Written as DNA, the CDR3 is TGTGCCAGCAGTTTCCTCCACCATGGGCTTAGCTCCTACAATGAGCAGTTCTTC.

This clonotype was recorded a few times. The V call is TRBV6-1, the J call TRBJ2-5; 7 bases align to TRBD1. The CDR3 spans 16 residues. From germline, CDR1 is MNHNS and CDR2 SASEGT. Trimming took 5 bases from V and 1 from J; bases not matched to a gene: 10. CDR3 sequence reads: CASSRGPGESQETQYF. As DNA, the CDR3 is TGTGCCAGCAGTAGGGGGCCAGGGGAAAGCCAAGAGACCCAGTACTTC.

The genes are TRBV20-1 and TRBJ2-5; D could derive from TRBD1 or TRBD2 (5 bases each). Germline assignment: CDR1 DFQATT and CDR2 SNEGSKA (reference sequence). The CDR3 has 15 amino acids. Trimming pared 5 bases from V and 11 bases from J, leaving 27 bases between. CDR3: CSALTPGEGRNEQYF. CDR3 in DNA: TGCAGTGCTTTAACCCCGGGTGAGGGGCGGAATGAGCAGTACTTC.

Notes on this clonotype: One end of the junction is discordant with germline, which a read error may explain. The rearrangement joins TRBV4-1 to TRBJ2-1, with 11 bases fitting TRBD2. The germline CDR1 and CDR2 sequences are MGHRA and YSYEKL. There are 18 residues in the CDR3. CDR3 DNA: TGCGCCAGCAGCCAAGATGTCCTAGCGGGAGGCCATTACAATAAGCAGTTCTTC. Amino acid sequence: CASSQDVLAGGHYNKQFF.

This clonotype showed up many times. This chain links TRBV20-1 with TRBJ1-5; 10 bases align to TRBD1. The CDR3 covers 14 residues. The trim removed 2 bases at V and 7 bases at J, leaving 5 bases unmatched. From germline, CDR1 is DFQATT and CDR2 SNEGSKA (reference sequence). As DNA, the CDR3 is TGCAGTGCTAGACCCGGGACAGGGGCCCAGCCCCAGCATTTT. Its translation: CSARPGTGAQPQHF.

J is TRBJ2-2 and V is TRBV5-4, with D hard to call. The CDR3 contains 13 residues. Per the germline V gene, CDR1 is SGHNT and CDR2 is YYREEE (reference sequence). V gave up 4 bases and J gave up 2 bases, with 6 bases separating them. Here the CDR3 reads CASSRYNTGELFF. CDR3 sequence (DNA): TGTGCCAGCAGCCGATATAACACCGGGGAGCTGTTTTTT. Based on the CDR3 plus reference TRBV5-4 and TRBJ2-2, the full variable domain is ETGVTQSPTHLIKTRGQQVTLRCSSQSGHNTVSWYQQALGQGPQFIFQYYREEENGRGNFPPRFSGLQFPNYSSELNVNALELDDSALYLCASSRYNTGELFFGEGSRLTVL.

The gene calls are TRBV28 and TRBJ1-2; 9 bases are shared with TRBD1. This CDR3 region has 12 residues. Per the germline V gene, CDR1 is MDHEN and CDR2 is SYDVKM. V was pared by 10 bases and J by 8 bases, with 8 bases of the junction left unmatched. CDR3 DNA: TGTGCCAACGGAACAGGGGGCTACGGCTACACCTTC. This encodes CANGTGGYGYTF.

This clonotype occurred a few times. The chain is built from TRBV27 and TRBJ2-3; TRBD1 matches at 9 bases. There are 15 residues in the CDR3. Germline V CDR1 and CDR2: MNHEY, SMNVEV (reference sequence). V was clipped by 6 bases and J by 0 bases; unmatched bases: 4. The CDR3 sequence is CASRPTGGSTDTQYF. The CDR3, as DNA: TGTGCCAGCAGACCGACAGGGGGTAGCACAGATACGCAGTATTTT.

The CDR3 reads CASSLWTGTEADTQYF. For the CDR3, the DNA is TGTGCCAGCAGTTTATGGACCGGGACAGAGGCAGATACGCAGTATTTT. This chain joins TRBV28 and TRBJ2-3; 7 bases match TRBD1. Trimming cost V 0 bases and J 4 bases; bases outside gene matches: 7. CDR3 length equals 16 residues. Germline values: CDR1 MDHEN, CDR2 SYDVKM.

The chain is built from TRBV12-3 or TRBV12-4 and TRBJ2-7; 9 nucleotides line up with TRBD1. The CDR3 runs to 12 residues. V was pared by 6 bases and J by 5 bases, with 2 bases of the junction left unmatched. The CDR3: CASRGQGHEQYF. The DNA for the CDR3 is TGTGCCAGCAGAGGACAGGGGCACGAGCAGTACTTC.

A remark on this clonotype: A read error may be the cause here, since a much bigger clone is one base away. The chain is built from TRBV7-2 and TRBJ2-7; TRBD2 might be the D (5 bases). This CDR3 contains 14 residues. Germline lookup yields CDR1 SGHTA and CDR2 FQGNSA. The V and J ends lost 0 bases and 3 bases respectively, with 9 bases between them. The CDR3 DNA sequence: TGTGCCAGCAGCTTAGCGGGAGACTGCTACGAGCAGTACTTC. This sequence encodes CASSLAGDCYEQYF. Complete variable domain (other parts from reference TRBV7-2 and TRBJ2-7): GAGVSQSPSNKVTEKGKDVELRCDPISGHTALYWYRQSLGQGLEFLIYFQGNSAPDKSGLPSDRFSAERTGGSVSTLTIQRTQQEDSAVYLCASSLAGDCYEQYFGPGTRLTVT.

This clonotype occurred a few times. CDR3 coding DNA: TGCAGCGTTGTCGGGGGCGGGTTTCAAGAGACCCAGTACTTC. Its translation is CSVVGGGFQETQYF. The genes are TRBV29-1 and TRBJ2-5; D could derive from TRBD1 or TRBD2 (6 bases each). Germline lookup yields CDR1 SQVTM and CDR2 ANQGSEA. Trimming took 4 bases from V and 2 from J, leaving 14 bases between them. The CDR3 loop spans 14 amino acids.